This T cell receptor (beta chain) was identified during a study of CD8+ T cells in alopecia areata. Across the whole study: Percent affected scalp area, the SALT score, rated treated patients' severity. Whole-study results and caveats: In scalp samples, resident alphabeta T cells of normal skin are also sequenced. There was only one nonresponder, so it was unclear how baseline CD8+ expansion relates to response.

In each case, RNA was isolated and then reverse transcribed into cDNA as the sequencing template. Using immunoSEQ multiplex PCR, the repertoire was profiled, and TCRdb retains in-frame clones only, with some absent. The sample has about 120,000 clones, 58% seen once. With regard to this clone: The antigen is undetermined.

Between the trimmed V and J ends, which lost 3 bases and 4 bases, there was a span of 16 bases. Germline loops: CDR1 SNHLY, CDR2 FYNNEI. The CDR3 runs to 16 residues. Documented treatment: oral pan-JAK inhibitor, 5-10 mg twice daily. Sequenced here: CD8+ T cells sorted from blood, sampled at week 4, from a patient treated with tofacitinib. This clonotype was sampled from a human donor with alopecia areata. The chain recombines TRBV2 with TRBJ2-1; D is possibly TRBD1 or TRBD2 (5 bases each). CDR3 residues: CASSDGTAGAYNEQFF. In nucleotides, the CDR3 is TGTGCCAGCAGTGACGGGACCGCCGGCGCATACAATGAGCAGTTCTTC.